The rows below give T cell receptor beta chains drawn from one sample of a study of OX40 agonist ivuxolimab in advanced cancers. Generated by immunoSEQ multiplex PCR, the TCRdb table keeps only in-frame clones and is missing some. The data show roughly 70,000 clones, about nine tenths seen once. Specimen: CD4+ or CD8+ T cells sorted from blood, collected in a trial of the OX40 agonist ivuxolimab. These receptor sequences come from an adult with an advanced solid tumor such as melanoma, head and neck, liver or kidney cancer. Both conserved end residues are part of each CDR3. The D gene is left open where the match is weak. Size is stated for part of the rows, as once, few or many counts, or as a class when the clone is expanded.

TRBJ1-5	TRBD1	-	TRBV5-8	TGTGCCAGCAGCTTAACCGGGGGGACAGGGGGAAATCAGCCCCAGCATTTT	CASSLTGGTGGNQPQHF
TRBJ2-7	-	-	TRBV7-2	TGTGCCAGCAGCCTCGGGCCAGAGTCTCCCTACGAGCAGTACTTC	CASSLGPESPYEQYF
TRBJ1-5	-	-	TRBV28	TGTGCCAGCAGTAGCCCAAGGCCCCAGCATTTT	CASSSPRPQHF
TRBJ1-1	-	-	TRBV2	TGTGCCAGCAGTGCAGAGCGGGGCCATGAAGCTTTCTTT	CASSAERGHEAFF
TRBJ2-5	TRBD2	-	TRBV19	TGTGCCAGTAGTAGAGGACTAGCCGGTGAGACCCAGTACTTC	CASSRGLAGETQYF
TRBJ2-3	-	-	TRBV2	TGTGCCAGCAGAACAGATACGCAGTATTTT	CASRTDTQYF
TRBJ2-1	-	-	TRBV29-1	TGCAGCGCCGATCGTGTAGACGCCTCCTACAATGAGCAGTTCTTC	CSADRVDASYNEQFF
TRBJ2-1	-	-	TRBV14	TGTGCCAGCAGCCAAGATTTCACGGATGAGCAGTTCTTC	CASSQDFTDEQFF
TRBJ2-2	-	-	TRBV15	TGCGCCACCAGCAGAGAACAGGGTAGCCCCGGGGAGCTGTTTTTT	CATSREQGSPGELFF
TRBJ2-6	TRBD1	-	TRBV19	TGTGCCAGTACCTTAAGACAGGGCTCCTCTGGGGCCAACGTCCTGACTTTC	CASTLRQGSSGANVLTF
TRBJ1-2	-	-	TRBV19	TGTGCCAGTAGTATAGACCTTGACGGGTATGGCTACACCTTC	CASSIDLDGYGYTF
TRBJ2-7	TRBD1	few	TRBV10-3	TGTGCCATCAGTGAGATGGACAGGGGGCCCTACGAGCAGTACTTC	CAISEMDRGPYEQYF
TRBJ1-1	TRBD1	-	TRBV5-1	TGCGCCAGCAGCCTAGGGACAGGGGGTATGAACACTGAAGCTTTCTTT	CASSLGTGGMNTEAFF
TRBJ2-6	TRBD1	-	TRBV7-2	TGTGCCAGCAGCTTAACGGGACAGCCCCCGTCTGGGGCCAACGTCCTGACTTTC	CASSLTGQPPSGANVLTF
TRBJ2-7	-	-	TRBV6-1	TGTGCCAGTCCGGCGACCGACCTTCCCTACGAGCAGTACTTC	CASPATDLPYEQYF
TRBJ2-1	-	few	TRBV5-1	TGCGCCAGCAGCTTGGACAATAGCAATGAGCAGTTCTTC	CASSLDNSNEQFF
TRBJ1-2	-	-	TRBV27	TGTGCCAGCAGTGCACAGAACGACTATGGCTACACCTTC	CASSAQNDYGYTF
TRBJ1-1	-	-	TRBV10-1	TGCGCCAGCAGTGAGTCGAACATGCGTGAAGCTTTCTTT	CASSESNMREAFF
TRBJ1-5	-	-	TRBV2	TGTGCCAGCAGTGTTGATGGACAGCTCAATCAGCCCCAGCATTTT	CASSVDGQLNQPQHF
TRBJ2-5	-	once	TRBV4-1	TGCGCCAGCAGCCAAGATAACGCAGGAATTTACCAAGAGACCCAGTACTTC	CASSQDNAGIYQETQYF
TRBJ2-1	TRBD2	once	TRBV7-2	TGTGCCAGCAGCTTAGAGGGTCCTAGCGGTGAGCAGTTCTTC	CASSLEGPSGEQFF
TRBJ2-5	TRBD1	-	TRBV5-4	TGTGCCAGCAGCTGGACAGGGATCCAAGAGACCCAGTACTTC	CASSWTGIQETQYF
TRBJ2-7	-	once	TRBV4-3	TGCGCCAGCAGCCAAGAAATGGCCTACGAGCAGTACTTC	CASSQEMAYEQYF
TRBJ2-7	TRBD1	-	TRBV5-4	TGTGCCAGCAGCCCTACAGGGGGCGACTCCTACGAGCAGTACTTC	CASSPTGGDSYEQYF
TRBJ2-5	-	-	TRBV11-3	TGTGCCAGCAGCTTAGAGGACAGTAGGGAGACCCAGTACTTC	CASSLEDSRETQYF
TRBJ2-3	TRBD2	-	TRBV7-8	TGTGCCAGCAGCCTACTAGCGGGAGTTTCCGCAGATACGCAGTATTTT	CASSLLAGVSADTQYF